A single T cell receptor (beta chain) is shown here with its context. The time point was: sample taken at primary tumor resection. Whole RNA from tumor, nontumor lung or frozen PBMC was sequenced unsorted. The sample is drawn from a study of spatial heterogeneity in lung cancer. TCRdb re-called the 5' RACE reads with MiXCR, one entry per CDR3 protein. The sample holds approximately 92,000 distinct CDR3 sequences; 12% are singletons and the top ten take over 40%. This sequence was found in a male donor with early-stage non-small cell lung cancer. Sequencing was performed on PBMCs, taken at surgery.

CDR3 DNA sequence: TGTGCCAGCAGCCCGGGACTCCTGGACACTGAAGCTTTCTTT. It is translated as CASSPGLLDTEAFF. The chain is built from TRBV7-3 and TRBJ1-1, with D possibly being TRBD1 (5 bases). The CDR3 spans 14 residues. Trimming removed 5 bases at V and 3 bases at J, with 13 bases between. The germline V gene encodes CDR1 SGHTA and CDR2 FQGTGA.